This T cell receptor (beta chain) was sequenced in a study of blood T cell repertoires in COVID-19 (TCRdb year 2020). In terms of the full investigation: Samples from collaborators originated in the United States, Italy and Spain and spanned both the acute and convalescent phases of COVID-19. Subjects who had been exposed to COVID-19, were actively infected with it, or had recovered from it provided the deeply sampled blood TCRbeta repertoires that made up the dataset. A freely available public database, intended as a resource for researchers studying the immune response to SARS-CoV-2, is where the repertoires were released. Samples came from the ongoing ImmuneRACE study (first 160 participants) plus 1,254 subjects from 6 global collaborators. The sample metadata nearly always contained a de-identified subject ID, COVID-19 status, age in years and sex. The material from the prospective study consisted of cDNA or gDNA derived from T cells, B-cell-depleted T cells, or PBMCs. Where available, HLA class I and class II types were obtained from metadata supplied by the sample provider rather than from assay-based typing. Paper-wide results and their limitations: The amount of clinical and demographic metadata varied by source and participant and was provided uncurated.

The immunoSEQ Assay, a bias-controlled multiplex PCR, was used to amplify TCRbeta CDR3 regions from genomic DNA. Per the authors' processing: Within the assay, amplification of reference gene primers was used to estimate how many nucleated cells each sample contained. To quantify the absolute abundance of each unique TCRbeta CDR3 rearrangement, sequence reads were collapsed and filtered. For each sample, productive Simpson clonality was calculated as the square root of Simpson's diversity index across productive rearrangements. TCRdb took over this immuneACCESS table, retaining in-frame rearrangements with V and J assigned. Such tables are incomplete; in checked studies, under half of the missing clones stem from an unresolved V gene, and the remainder is unexplained. That table furnishes V, J and clone size, whereas the DNA furnished D and trimming. Here the sample has 220,000 or so clones; 89% occur a single time. The top ten hold around 6.5% of the sample.

Another Seattle source contributed samples from volunteer blood donors who had recovered from COVID-19. Whole blood was collected in K2EDTA tubes by collaborating institutions according to the institutions' own protocols. For TCRbeta analysis, collaborators shipped samples as frozen whole blood, isolated PBMCs, or DNA extracted from either of those sample types. V is clipped by 3 bases and J by 6 bases, and the sequence between their germline boundaries is 15 bases long. CDR1 LNHDA and CDR2 SQIVND were looked up in the germline V gene (reference sequence). Spanning cysteine to phenylalanine, the CDR3 consists of 14 amino acids. The read is trimmed to its CDR3 DNA, 42 bases read in frame from base 1. Note on this clone: Its antigen remains unidentified. No qualities accompany the bases; no much larger clone lies one base away.

The clonotype originates from a man aged 60-69 years who had recovered from COVID-19. The sequencing sample was made of peripheral blood. Recombination linked TRBV19 to TRBJ2-7, and perhaps TRBD1 as D gene, on 5 matching bases. CDR3 sequence: CASSILIDSSEQYF. The DNA sequence follows: TGTGCCAGTAGTATTCTAATTGACAGCTCCGAGCAGTACTTC.